This paragraph reports one T cell receptor (beta chain). V was shortened by 5 bases and J by 0 bases, with 7 bases between the two germline ends. This CDR3 contains 12 residues. CDR1 is GTSNPN and CDR2 is SVGIG in the germline V gene (reference sequence). The source of the sample is a study of control samples from healthy donors and cancer patients. Sequencing used immunoSEQ multiplex PCR; TCRdb keeps in-frame clones, though not all of them. The sample lists under 200,000 clones, 75% to 95% seen once, with about 1.6% in the top ten. The chain joins TRBV30 to TRBJ1-2; no clear D gene. The clonotype originates from a young woman in good health. The sequencing input was blood. The CDR3 nucleotides read TGTGCCTGGGGAACAGCTAACTATGGCTACACCTTC. It is translated as CAWGTANYGYTF.